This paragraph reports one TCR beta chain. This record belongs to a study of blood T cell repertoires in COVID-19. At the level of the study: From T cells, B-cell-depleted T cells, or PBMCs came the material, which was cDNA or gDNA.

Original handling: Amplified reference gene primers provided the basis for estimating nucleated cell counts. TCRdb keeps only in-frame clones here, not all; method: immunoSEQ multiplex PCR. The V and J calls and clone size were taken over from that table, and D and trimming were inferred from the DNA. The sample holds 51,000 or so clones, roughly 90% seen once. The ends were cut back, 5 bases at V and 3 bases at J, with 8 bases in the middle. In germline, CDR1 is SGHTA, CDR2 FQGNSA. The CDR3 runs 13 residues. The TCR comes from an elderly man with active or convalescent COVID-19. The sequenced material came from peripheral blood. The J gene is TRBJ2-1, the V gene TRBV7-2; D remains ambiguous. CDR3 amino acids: CASSAGFYNEQFF. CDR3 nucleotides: TGTGCCAGCAGCGCCGGTTTCTACAATGAGCAGTTCTTC.